This T cell receptor beta chain was profiled in a study of kidney transplant recipient with SARS-CoV-2 infection. TCRdb reprocessed the reads with MiXCR, giving one entry per CDR3 protein. Of some 220,000 distinct CDR3 sequences in the sample, under 35% were seen once. Ten or more counts support this clonotype. This CDR3 region has 14 residues. Germline CDR1 and CDR2: SGHRS and YFSETQ. Trimming removed 3 bases at V and 2 bases at J, with 12 bases between. The material sequenced was a blood sample, taken at baseline and around day 110 from a kidney transplant recipient. The TCR sequence derives from a male patient aged 25-45 years who had COVID-19 and was a kidney transplant recipient. A share of the T cells may be of graft donor origin. The chain has TRBV5-1 and TRBJ2-7; tentative D call: TRBD2 (5 bases). The CDR3 protein is CASSSPGTTYEQYF. The CDR3 coding sequence is TGCGCCAGCAGCTCACCGGGAACAACCTACGAGCAGTACTTC.